One and the same sample provided the 7 T cell receptor beta chains below, sequenced in a study of T cell responses to AZD1222 COVID-19 vaccine. Sequencing was performed with immunoSEQ multiplex PCR; in TCRdb, only in-frame clones are kept and a portion is missing. The data contain more than 85,000 clones, 88% of them seen just once; the ten biggest clones take up about 15%. The sample consisted of peripheral blood, taken 28 days after the second AZD1222 dose. The source is an adult who received the AZD1222 COVID-19 vaccine.

The chain carries TRBV3-1 (or the pseudogene TRBV3-2) and TRBJ2-3, with D perhaps TRBD2 (6 bases). Germline V gives CDR1 LGHDT, CDR2 YNNKEL (reference sequence). This CDR3 contains 12 residues. V was cut by 2 bases and J by 6 bases, with 6 bases left in between. CDR3 region: CASSQLADTQYF. Written as DNA, the CDR3 is TGTGCCAGCAGCCAACTAGCGGATACGCAGTATTTT.

This chain links TRBV14 with TRBJ1-1; D remains unclear. With 2 bases removed from V and 2 bases from J, the gap between germline ends came to 15 bases. The CDR3 spans 16 residues. Germline values: CDR1 SGHDN, CDR2 FVKESK. The CDR3 protein is CASSQRTREENTEAFF. CDR3 sequence (DNA): TGTGCCAGCAGCCAACGGACGCGGGAAGAAAACACTGAAGCTTTCTTT.

V usage is TRBV19 and J usage is TRBJ2-2; a possible D gene is TRBD2 (6 bases). V lost 8 bases and J 3 bases, leaving 19 bases between the germline ends. Germline CDR1 and CDR2: LNHDA and SQIVND (reference sequence). The CDR3 contains 16 residues. CDR3 residues: CASQGLTELYTGELFF. CDR3 sequence (DNA): TGTGCCAGTCAGGGACTTACCGAACTTTACACCGGGGAGCTGTTTTTT.

The chain combines TRBV29-1 with TRBJ2-3; a weak D match, TRBD1 (5 bases). CDR3 length equals 14 residues. Trimming removed 3 bases at V and 1 base at J, with 11 bases between. The V gene's germline CDR1 is SQVTM and CDR2 ANQGSEA. The CDR3 spells CSVDEQVGTDTQYF. The CDR3 DNA sequence: TGCAGCGTTGATGAACAGGTTGGCACAGATACGCAGTATTTT.

The chain couples TRBV27 to TRBJ2-7; 10 bases map to TRBD2. The trim removed 6 bases at V and 6 bases at J, leaving 20 bases unmatched. The CDR3 runs 18 residues. Per the germline V gene, CDR1 is MNHEY and CDR2 is SMNVEV (reference sequence). CDR3 bases: TGTGCCAGCAGACCTACCCGGGGTAGCGGGAGGCATGTGACCGAGCAGTACTTC. Residues: CASRPTRGSGRHVTEQYF.

This chain links TRBV10-1 with TRBJ2-2, with D perhaps TRBD1 or TRBD2 (5 bases each). V dropped 7 bases and J dropped 7 bases, with 16 bases sitting between them. The germline gives CDR1 WNHNN, CDR2 SYGVQD (reference sequence). The CDR3 covers 14 residues. In DNA form, the CDR3 reads TGCGCCAGCAAGAGGGACCGAACAGGCGGGGAGCTGTTTTTT. It yields the protein CASKRDRTGGELFF.

This chain links TRBV4-2 with TRBJ1-1; D perhaps matches TRBD1 (5 bases). Germline V gene sequence: CDR1 LGHNA, CDR2 YNFKEQ. Trimming took 0 bases from V and 2 from J, leaving 13 bases between them. This CDR3 contains 16 residues. In nucleotides, the CDR3 is TGTGCCAGCAGCCAAGATATCCGGGGGGTCAACACTGAAGCTTTCTTT. Translated: CASSQDIRGVNTEAFF.